The present T cell receptor beta chain was sequenced within a study of T cell changes during pregnancy in multiple sclerosis. Some clones are missing from TCRdb's copy, which holds only in-frame ones; the method was immunoSEQ multiplex PCR. This table has some 60,000 clones, 80% to 95% appearing once. Germline V CDR1 and CDR2: SGHRS, YFSETQ. This CDR3 has 16 residues. With V trimmed by 4 bases and J by 4 bases, 12 bases remained unmatched. This clonotype was sampled from a female donor with multiple sclerosis, enrolled in a pregnancy study. The sample consisted of peripheral blood, taken in the first trimester of pregnancy. The chain employs TRBV5-1 and TRBJ2-3, with 7 nucleotides matching TRBD2. The CDR3 region has the DNA TGCGCCAGCAGCCTGGAACTAGCGCCTTCTCCAGATACGCAGTATTTT. This translates into CASSLELAPSPDTQYF.